This T cell receptor beta chain was sequenced for a study of patients and donors after allogeneic stem cell transplantation. This clonotype came up a few times. TCRdb ran MiXCR on the RT-PCR reads and lists one entry per CDR3 protein. The sample lists about 960,000 distinct CDR3 sequences, over 15% occurring once. The CDR3 spans 17 residues. This receptor was obtained from a human donor who was either an allogeneic HSCT recipient or a stem cell or donor lymphocyte infusion donor (not recorded which). It is not recorded whose cells these are; they may come from a transplant donor. Sequenced input: blood, either unsorted or a sorted T cell fraction (not recorded which). This chain uses TRBV21-1 with TRBJ2-7; the table's D gene call, TRBD2, was not cross checked with the DNA. TRBV21-1 is annotated as a pseudogene. DNA of the CDR3: TGTGCCAGCAGCAAAGTTCTTTGGGGACTAGATAAATACGAGCAGTACTTC. Its protein is CASSKVLWGLDKYEQYF.